What follows are 11 T cell receptor beta chains derived from one specimen sequenced in a study of T cell repertoires in cytomegalovirus infection. What these receptors recognize is not known. Each CDR3 protein gets one entry after TCRdb re-called the reads with MiXCR. This sample carries roughly 130,000 distinct CDR3 sequences, roughly a quarter of them seen once, and the ten largest clones take about a third. Sequencing used PBMCs, sequenced either directly or after in vitro stimulation (not recorded which). The receptors were gathered from a human donor in good health (CMV status not recorded). Some clones in this sample may be carry-over from other donors' samples.

This clonotype was detected ten times or more. This chain uses TRBV7-2 with TRBJ2-1; TRBD2 aligns across 15 bases. The length of the CDR3 is 15 residues. Germline assignment: CDR1 SGHTA and CDR2 FQGNSA. Germline trimming cut 4 bases from V and 6 bases from J; bases unmatched to any gene: 1. The chain's CDR3 is CASSSGLAGGNEQFF. The CDR3 nucleotides are TGTGCCAGCAGCTCGGGACTAGCGGGAGGCAATGAGCAGTTCTTC. Together with reference TRBV7-2 and TRBJ2-1, the CDR3 gives the full variable domain: GAGVSQSPSNKVTEKGKDVELRCDPISGHTALYWYRQSLGQGLEFLIYFQGNSAPDKSGLPSDRFSAERTGGSVSTLTIQRTQQEDSAVYLCASSSGLAGGNEQFFGPGTRLTVL.

This clonotype appeared many times. The chain links TRBV28 to TRBJ1-1; D ambiguous. Trimming stripped 6 bases from V and 6 bases from J, with 14 bases between. The CDR3 has 13 residues. CDR1 is MDHEN and CDR2 is SYDVKM in the germline V gene. Here the CDR3 reads CASSSPIGAEAFF. CDR3 DNA: TGTGCCAGCAGCTCCCCCATCGGGGCTGAAGCTTTCTTT.

The chain is built from TRBV5-1 and TRBJ2-5, with D unclear. Germline V gene data show CDR1 as SGHRS and CDR2 as YFSETQ. This CDR3 region has 13 residues. Trimming took off 2 bases at V and 2 bases at J, with 7 bases between the two ends. Here the CDR3 DNA reads TGCGCCAGCAGCTTCTTCGGACAAGAGACCCAGTACTTC. It specifies CASSFFGQETQYF.

This clonotype was seen only a few times. This rearrangement joins TRBV24-1 to TRBJ2-2; D not certain. Germline V gives CDR1 KGHDR, CDR2 SFDVKD. The CDR3 loop spans 14 amino acids. Trimming shortened V by 5 bases and J by 0 bases, and 6 bases separated the two germline ends. For the CDR3, the DNA is TGTGCCACCAGTGCTGGGGCGAACACCGGGGAGCTGTTTTTT. Its protein is CATSAGANTGELFF.

The chain uses TRBV6-5 and TRBJ1-2; maybe TRBD1 (6 bases). Germline lookup yields CDR1 MNHEY and CDR2 SVGAGI. The CDR3 is 14 residues long. V lost 2 bases and J 3 bases, leaving 10 bases between the germline ends. This CDR3 reads CASSYLGGDYGYTF. The DNA of the CDR3 is TGTGCCAGCAGTTACCTCGGGGGCGACTATGGCTACACCTTC.

The table lists this clonotype with many counts. The V call is TRBV28, the J call TRBJ2-2; 15 positions agree with TRBD2. Germline lookup yields CDR1 MDHEN and CDR2 SYDVKM. Germline trimming cut 5 bases from V and 6 bases from J; bases unmatched to any gene: 7. The CDR3 runs 17 residues. CDR3 nucleotide sequence: TGTGCCAGCAGTGCGGGACTAGCGGGAGGAAGTGCCGGGGAGCTGTTTTTT. Its translation: CASSAGLAGGSAGELFF.

The sample holds a few counts of this clonotype. The J gene is TRBJ2-7, the V gene TRBV19, with 8 bases identical to TRBD2. The length of the CDR3 is 16 residues. CDR1 and CDR2 from the germline V gene are LNHDA and SQIVND (reference sequence). Germline trimming cut 3 bases from V and 3 bases from J; bases unmatched to any gene: 10. This CDR3 reads CASSIIGLAGLYEQYF. DNA of the CDR3: TGTGCCAGTAGTATTATCGGGCTAGCGGGCCTCTACGAGCAGTACTTC. Full variable domain (missing parts from reference TRBV19 and TRBJ2-7): DGGITQSPKYLFRKEGQNVTLSCEQNLNHDAMYWYRQDPGQGLRLIYYSQIVNDFQKGDIAEGYSVSREKKESFPLTVTSAQKNPTAFYLCASSIIGLAGLYEQYFGPGTRLTVT.

This clonotype showed up many times. The chain combines TRBV6-2 or TRBV6-3 with TRBJ2-2; 10 nucleotides line up with TRBD1. The V gene's germline CDR1 is MNHEY and CDR2 SVGEGT. V dropped 2 bases and J dropped 4; count of bases not matched to a gene: 13. The CDR3 contains 19 residues. CDR3 protein: CASSYEWGQGLAATGELFF. As DNA, the CDR3 is TGTGCCAGCAGTTACGAGTGGGGACAGGGGCTAGCGGCCACCGGGGAGCTGTTTTTT.

This clonotype was seen more than once but under ten times. The chain couples TRBV6-5 to TRBJ1-2; D may be TRBD1 (6 bases). This CDR3 is 15 amino acids long. The V gene lost 0 bases and the J gene lost 4 bases, with 12 bases spanning the gap. Germline V lookup: CDR1 MNHEY, CDR2 SVGAGI. The CDR3 sequence is CASSYSPGGIYGYTF. The CDR3 nucleotides read TGTGCCAGCAGTTACTCGCCCGGGGGCATCTATGGCTACACCTTC.

The chain links TRBV15 to TRBJ1-1; D ambiguous. The length of the CDR3 is 15 residues. Germline loops: CDR1 LNHNV, CDR2 YYDKDF (reference sequence). V shed 0 bases and J shed 6 bases, with 14 bases lying between them. CDR3 region: CATSRDRQGSSEAFF. The CDR3 DNA reads as TGTGCCACCAGCAGAGACAGACAAGGTAGCTCTGAAGCTTTCTTT.

Only a few counts were recorded for this clonotype. J is TRBJ2-7 and V is TRBV6-2 or TRBV6-3, with no clear D. Trimming took 2 bases from V and 5 from J, leaving 10 bases between them. Germline V gives CDR1 MNHEY, CDR2 SVGEGT. The CDR3 totals 13 residues. This chain's CDR3 is CASSYAPQNEQYF. The DNA for the CDR3 is TGTGCCAGCAGTTACGCCCCCCAAAACGAGCAGTACTTC.